These 14 T cell receptor beta chains were sequenced from one sample in a study of CD8+CD57+ T cells in acquired aplastic anemia. Genomic DNA was employed as the template in profiling TCR beta VDJ and CDR3. In TCRdb, the reads were re-called with MiXCR into one record per CDR3 protein. This table holds a few hundred thousand distinct CDR3 sequences, around 60% found once. Input material: sorted CD4+, CD8+, or CD8+CD57+ T cells (not recorded which) from PBMCs. The receptors stem from a human donor with severe aplastic anemia or a healthy control (not recorded which).

This clonotype has more than one count but fewer than ten. This chain connects TRBV24-1 to TRBJ2-3; a weak D match, TRBD2 (5 bases). The CDR3 sequence is 13 residues long. CDR1 and CDR2 from the germline V gene are KGHDR and SFDVKD. Trimming cost V 0 bases and J 14 bases, with 14 bases left between them. Here the CDR3 reads CATSDLLGLTTYF. The CDR3 bases are TGTGCCACCAGTGATTTGCTTGGACTTACCACGTATTTT.

This sequence joins TRBV12-3 or TRBV12-4 and TRBJ1-1; the D is unclear. Trimming pared 3 bases from V and 6 bases from J, leaving 14 bases between. The CDR3 runs to 14 residues. The chain's CDR3 is CASSFGPSNAEAFF. Here the CDR3 DNA reads TGTGCCAGCAGTTTCGGGCCTTCAAACGCTGAAGCTTTCTTT.

Here the CDR3 reads CASSLSGGNYNEQFF. The CDR3 DNA follows: TGTGCCAGCAGTCTTAGCGGGGGGAACTACAATGAGCAGTTCTTC. This sequence joins TRBV6-1 and TRBJ2-1, with 10 bases matching TRBD2. CDR3 length: 15 residues. In germline, CDR1 is MNHNS, CDR2 SASEGT. V gave up 5 bases and J gave up 3 bases; unmatched junction bases: 4.

Concerning this clonotype itself: The junction departs from the called germline gene at one end, perhaps through a read error. The chain carries TRBV7-2 and TRBJ2-2; D is possibly TRBD2 (7 bases). From germline, CDR1 is SGHTA and CDR2 FQGNSA. This CDR3 is built from 17 residues. CDR3: CASSLAVGRGDTGELIF. The DNA of the CDR3 is TGTGCCAGCAGCTTAGCCGTAGGGAGGGGGGACACCGGGGAGCTGATTTTT.

This clonotype was counted ten times or more. This sequence joins TRBV7-6 and TRBJ2-3; D perhaps matches TRBD2 (6 bases). Trimming took 5 bases from V and 3 from J, leaving 21 bases between them. The CDR3 has 17 amino acids. Per the germline V gene, CDR1 is SGHVS and CDR2 is FNYEAQ. The CDR3 coding sequence is TGTGCCAGCAGCCTTTGGGTATCGGGGGTCAGTACAGATACGCAGTATTTT. Translated, it gives CASSLWVSGVSTDTQYF.

This clonotype was observed many times. The chain recombines TRBV3-1 with TRBJ2-5; 12 bases line up with TRBD2. The V segment lost 1 base and the J segment 9 bases; nucleotides outside the gene matches: 6. The CDR3 covers 15 residues. Germline V lookup: CDR1 LGHDT, CDR2 YNNKEL (reference sequence). The CDR3 DNA sequence: TGTGCCAGCAGCCAAGGGTCTAGCGGGGGGGCCCCCCAGTACTTC. Protein sequence: CASSQGSSGGAPQYF.

This clonotype appeared a few times. CDR3 DNA sequence: TGTGCCACCACTAGGACAGCCACTAACTATGGCTACACCTTC. Protein sequence: CATTRTATNYGYTF. This chain connects TRBV24-1 to TRBJ1-2; D may be TRBD1 (6 bases). The CDR3 is made up of 14 amino acids. Germline values: CDR1 KGHDR, CDR2 SFDVKD. Trimming shortened V by 8 bases and J by 0 bases, and 12 bases separated the two germline ends.

This clonotype was counted ten times or more. The V call is TRBV19, the J call TRBJ2-1, with 9 bases matching TRBD1. Germline-derived CDR1 and CDR2 are LNHDA and SQIVND (reference sequence). V was pared by 4 bases and J by 3 bases, with 7 bases of the junction left unmatched. CDR3 size: 16 residues. The CDR3 reads CASSTTGTGNYNEQFF. CDR3 in DNA: TGTGCCAGTAGTACTACCGGGACAGGGAACTACAATGAGCAGTTCTTC. Based on the CDR3 plus reference TRBV19 and TRBJ2-1, the full variable domain is DGGITQSPKYLFRKEGQNVTLSCEQNLNHDAMYWYRQDPGQGLRLIYYSQIVNDFQKGDIAEGYSVSREKKESFPLTVTSAQKNPTAFYLCASSTTGTGNYNEQFFGPGTRLTVL.

This chain joins TRBV6-5 and TRBJ2-7; 12 bases align to TRBD1. Germline CDR1 is MNHEY and CDR2 is SVGAGI. The CDR3 covers 15 residues. J lost 7 bases, V lost 2 bases, and 6 bases had no gene match. The CDR3 nucleotides are TGTGCCAGCAGTTACGACGGGACAGGGGGCAAGGAGCAGTACTTC. Its translation: CASSYDGTGGKEQYF.

The chain employs TRBV2 and TRBJ2-7, with D perhaps TRBD1 (5 bases). V lost 10 bases to trimming and J lost 2 bases, with 12 bases between them. CDR3 size: 12 residues. The V gene's germline CDR1 is SNHLY and CDR2 FYNNEI. DNA for the CDR3: TGTGCCATTCAGACAGATCCCTACGAGCAGTACTTC. Amino acid sequence: CAIQTDPYEQYF.

V is TRBV3-1 and J is TRBJ2-3; D unclear. CDR1 and CDR2 from the germline V gene are LGHDT and YNNKEL (reference sequence). The CDR3 runs to 15 residues. The germline V and J ends were trimmed by 4 bases and 0 bases, with 11 bases remaining between them. The CDR3 DNA is TGTGCCAGCAGCCTTAAGACTGGTAGCACAGATACGCAGTATTTT. Protein: CASSLKTGSTDTQYF.

In this sample, this clonotype turned up a few times. This sequence joins TRBV15 and TRBJ2-5; D might be TRBD1 or TRBD2, each matching 7 bases. The germline V gene has CDR1 LNHNV and CDR2 YYDKDF (reference sequence). The CDR3 is 15 residues long. V shed 0 bases and J shed 5 bases, with 13 bases lying between them. CDR3 sequence reads: CATSRDQGGYETQYF. CDR3 DNA: TGTGCCACCAGCAGAGATCAGGGGGGGTACGAGACCCAGTACTTC.

This clonotype was observed a few times. The V and J genes are TRBV19 and TRBJ2-7; 9 bases line up with TRBD1. This CDR3 region has 15 residues. V lost 0 bases to trimming and J lost 3 bases; unmatched junction nucleotides: 3. CDR1 LNHDA and CDR2 SQIVND come from the germline V gene (reference sequence). CDR3 coding DNA: TGTGCCAGTAGTATAGAAGGACAGGGGTTCTACGAGCAGTACTTC. It encodes CASSIEGQGFYEQYF.

This chain joins TRBV7-8 and TRBJ2-1; the D gene is possibly TRBD2 (6 bases). Trimming left V 5 bases short and J 9 bases short, with 14 bases between. CDR3 length: 13 residues. The germline V gene has CDR1 SGHVS and CDR2 FQNEAQ. The CDR3 nucleotides are TGTGCCAGCAGCATGGGACCCGGGAGTGAGCAGTTCTTC. It codes for CASSMGPGSEQFF.